This TCR beta chain is from a study of tumor and adjacent non-tumor tissue in lung cancer. Study as a whole: On average, productive TCRbeta reads reached some 4.2 million per sample. Broader study findings: Compared with tumor, normal lung showed significantly lower TCR diversity. Patients with more diverse tumor TCRs had worse survival.

No cell sorting was done before RNA was extracted from the tissue. The normal lung tissue was taken more than 3 cm from the tumor edge. There are 16 residues in the CDR3. Germline V gene data show CDR1 as MNHEY and CDR2 as SVGEGT. V trimming: 6 bases; J trimming: 7 bases; junction bases outside the gene matches: 11. TCRbeta libraries were built with three rounds of nested PCR, modified from ARM-PCR. MiXCR was run by TCRdb on the multiplex PCR reads, yielding one entry per CDR3 protein. The sample lists 50,000 or so distinct CDR3 sequences; 74% were seen once. The sample holds many counts of this clonotype. Its antigen is undetermined.

This receptor was obtained from a woman aged 55-75 years with non-small cell lung cancer. Sequencing input: distant non-tumor lung tissue. The chain employs TRBV6-2 or TRBV6-3 and TRBJ2-1; 11 nucleotides match TRBD1. The CDR3 spells CASRPPTGTGGNEQFF. Written as DNA, the CDR3 is TGTGCCAGCAGGCCTCCCACCGGGACAGGGGGGAATGAGCAGTTCTTC.